A selection of T cell receptor beta chains follows, all from one sample in a study of cytomegalovirus exposure and HLA in healthy donors. Assay used: immunoSEQ multiplex PCR; TCRdb lists only in-frame clones, some missing. In the table there are about 150,000 clones, approximately 80% of which are singletons. The sample taken for sequencing was PBMCs. The receptors were sampled from a woman aged 40 to 50 in good health and CMV-seropositive. Each CDR3 is given with its conserved first and last residue. A D gene is named only where the DNA matches it firmly. Part of the rows lack a size; the others show once, few, many or a class for expanded clones.

>TRBJ2-1|-|TRBV10-3|-|13
CAISENDNNEQFF
TGTGCCATCAGTGAGAACGACAACAATGAGCAGTTCTTC
>TRBJ2-1|-|TRBV5-5|TRBD2|17
CASSLDRLAGGMREQFF
TGTGCCAGCAGCTTGGATCGACTAGCGGGAGGGATGAGGGAGCAGTTCTTC
>TRBJ1-5|-|TRBV10-3|-|14
CAISAGDSNQPQHF
TGTGCCATCTCGGCAGGCGATAGCAATCAGCCCCAGCATTTT
>TRBJ2-5|-|TRBV7-3|TRBD2|17
CASSLAGTSGKQETQYF
TGTGCCAGCAGCTTAGCCGGGACTAGCGGGAAACAAGAGACCCAGTACTTC
>TRBJ2-6|-|TRBV7-9|TRBD1|17
CASSPTGGIAGANVLTF
TGTGCCAGCAGCCCAACAGGGGGTATCGCTGGGGCCAACGTCCTGACTTTC
>TRBJ2-5|-|TRBV9|-|15
CASSVGMGLGETQYF
TGTGCCAGCAGCGTAGGAATGGGGCTGGGTGAGACCCAGTACTTC
>TRBJ1-5|-|TRBV28|TRBD1|18
CASRKQGGSGWGNQPQHF
TGTGCCAGCAGAAAACAGGGGGGTTCAGGTTGGGGCAATCAGCCCCAGCATTTT
>TRBJ2-7|-|TRBV5-1|-|14
CASKRQISSYEQYF
TGCGCCAGCAAAAGACAGATATCCTCCTACGAGCAGTACTTC
>TRBJ2-7|-|TRBV6-5|TRBD2|14
CATSVAGSRYEQYF
TGTGCCACCTCCGTAGCGGGGTCGCGCTACGAGCAGTACTTC
>TRBJ2-7|-|TRBV7-9|TRBD1|15
CASSLSSGQTYEQYF
TGTGCCAGCAGCTTATCATCGGGACAGACCTACGAGCAGTACTTC
>TRBJ1-2|once|TRBV7-9|-|12
CASSHTHYGYTF
TGTGCCAGCAGCCACACACACTATGGCTACACCTTC
>TRBJ1-1|-|TRBV5-1|-|14
CASSLSSTGTEAFF
TGCGCCAGCAGCTTGTCCTCGACGGGGACTGAAGCTTTCTTT
>TRBJ1-1|-|TRBV2|-|13
CASSGQMNTEAFF
TGTGCCAGCAGTGGACAGATGAACACTGAAGCTTTCTTT
>TRBJ2-5|-|TRBV19|TRBD1|13
CASSMRGQETQYF
TGTGCCAGTAGTATGAGGGGGCAGGAGACCCAGTACTTC
>TRBJ2-7|-|TRBV2|TRBD2|14
CASRLAGPSYEQYF
TGTGCCAGCAGACTAGCGGGACCCTCCTACGAGCAGTACTTC
>TRBJ1-1|-|TRBV9|-|15
CASSVSSGMNTEAFF
TGTGCCAGCAGCGTAAGTTCCGGGATGAACACTGAAGCTTTCTTT
>TRBJ2-7|-|TRBV4-3|TRBD2|16
CASSQAPSGSPYEQYF
TGCGCCAGCAGCCAAGCCCCTAGCGGGAGTCCCTACGAGCAGTACTTC
>TRBJ2-1|-|TRBV5-1|-|13
CASRTTRADEQFF
TGCGCCAGCCGAACGACAAGAGCGGATGAGCAGTTCTTC
>TRBJ2-1|few|TRBV7-2|-|15
CASSLLGGSFVEQFF
TGTGCCAGCAGCCTCCTCGGTGGTAGCTTCGTTGAGCAGTTCTTC
>TRBJ2-7|-|TRBV7-2|-|13
CASSFVEGDEQYF
TGTGCCAGCAGCTTTGTAGAGGGCGACGAGCAGTACTTC
>TRBJ2-5|-|TRBV14|TRBD1|16
CASSQGPQGVQETQYF
TGTGCCAGCAGCCAAGGGCCACAGGGGGTACAAGAGACCCAGTACTTC
>TRBJ2-5|-|TRBV7-3|-|14
CASSLSTLRETQYF
TGTGCCAGCAGCTTAAGCACCCTCCGGGAGACCCAGTACTTC
>TRBJ2-7|-|TRBV10-1|TRBD2|15
CASSEKREGTYEQYF
TGCGCCAGCAGTGAGAAACGGGAGGGTACCTACGAGCAGTACTTC
>TRBJ2-5|-|TRBV29-1|-|13
CSVEEGRRETQYF
TGCAGCGTTGAAGAAGGACGGAGGGAGACCCAGTACTTC
>TRBJ1-1|-|TRBV7-6|-|13
CASSSGVNTEAFF
TGTGCCAGCAGCTCAGGGGTGAACACTGAAGCTTTCTTT
>TRBJ2-3|-|TRBV7-9|TRBD1|14
CASSPDRGRDTQYF
TGTGCCAGCAGCCCCGACAGGGGAAGAGATACGCAGTATTTT
>TRBJ2-1|-|TRBV6-5|-|16
CASSYSNGWTYNEQFF
TGTGCCAGCAGTTACTCGAACGGGTGGACCTACAATGAGCAGTTCTTC
>TRBJ2-2|-|TRBV19|TRBD1|15
CASSIGEQGAGELFF
TGTGCCAGTAGTATAGGGGAACAGGGGGCCGGGGAGCTGTTTTTT
>TRBJ2-3|-|TRBV10-3|TRBD2|15
CAISELGLEGDTQYF
TGTGCCATCAGTGAGCTGGGACTAGAGGGAGATACGCAGTATTTT
>TRBJ2-4|-|TRBV5-1|TRBD2|14
CASSSTGLAGLQYF
TGCGCCAGCAGCTCTACGGGACTAGCGGGACTTCAGTACTTC
>TRBJ2-5|-|TRBV11-2|-|18
CASSSREGGGRFNETQYF
TGTGCCAGCAGTTCCCGCGAGGGTGGGGGCCGGTTTAACGAGACCCAGTACTTC
>TRBJ1-6|once|TRBV6-6|-|16
CASSSGDTRRDSPLHF
TGTGCCAGCAGTTCCGGGGACACGAGACGTGATTCACCCCTCCACTTT
>TRBJ2-1|-|TRBV10-3|TRBD2|12
CAISETGGEQFF
TGTGCCATCAGTGAAACGGGGGGTGAGCAGTTCTTC
>TRBJ1-1|-|TRBV9|-|14
CASSVDAADTEAFF
TGTGCCAGCAGCGTAGATGCGGCAGACACTGAAGCTTTCTTT
>TRBJ2-3|-|TRBV19|-|13
CASTGSEADTQYF
TGTGCCAGTACCGGATCTGAGGCAGATACGCAGTATTTT
>TRBJ1-5|-|TRBV19|-|15
CASSIRGAGNQPQHF
TGTGCCAGTAGTATACGGGGGGCTGGCAATCAGCCCCAGCATTTT
>TRBJ2-7|-|TRBV6-1|TRBD2|16
CASSGPSGRRTYEQYF
TGTGCCAGCAGTGGGCCTAGCGGGAGAAGAACCTACGAGCAGTACTTC
>TRBJ1-5|-|TRBV18|TRBD1|14
CASSPGTGIQPQHF
TGTGCCAGCTCACCTGGGACAGGGATACAGCCCCAGCATTTT
>TRBJ2-2|-|TRBV7-9|TRBD2|15
CASSLTAGNTGELFF
TGTGCCAGCAGCCTCACAGCGGGAAACACCGGGGAGCTGTTTTTT
>TRBJ2-5|-|TRBV29-1|TRBD1|14
CSVLTGAFQETQYF
TGCAGCGTGCTGACAGGGGCTTTTCAAGAGACCCAGTACTTC
>TRBJ1-2|few|TRBV6-5|-|15
CASSYVQTGNYGYTF
TGTGCCAGCAGTTACGTCCAGACAGGAAATTATGGCTACACCTTC
>TRBJ1-4|-|TRBV5-4|-|15
CASSLATGTNEKLFF
TGTGCCAGCAGCTTGGCCACAGGAACTAATGAAAAACTGTTTTTT
>TRBJ2-7|-|TRBV30|TRBD2|14
CAWSGGSGTKEQYF
TGTGCCTGGAGTGGGGGAAGCGGGACGAAAGAGCAGTACTTC